This T cell receptor beta chain was identified during a study of cytomegalovirus exposure and HLA in healthy donors. Study-level findings and limits: In vitro testing confirmed a few CMV-associated chains as specific for CMV antigens.

Repertoires were generated with immunoSEQ multiplex PCR, while TCRdb's copy carries only in-frame clones and drops some. The sample carries about 120,000 clones, approximately 88% recorded once. CDR1 is SGHRS and CDR2 is YFSETQ in the germline V gene. The CDR3 is 13 residues long, ends included. This clone was recorded only once. Its antigen is undetermined. This is likely a read error, given that the CDR3 carries no conserved phenylalanine or tryptophan at its end. It is unclear where the CDR3 begins or ends on the DNA, so no DNA is shown, and the CDR3 is as TCRdb lists it. V usage is TRBV5-1 and J usage is TRBJ2-3; the tabulated D call, TRBD1, remains unverified against the DNA. This clonotype was sampled from a man aged 18 to 35 in good health and CMV-seronegative. The sample consisted of PBMCs. CDR3: CASSNLPGQGALG.